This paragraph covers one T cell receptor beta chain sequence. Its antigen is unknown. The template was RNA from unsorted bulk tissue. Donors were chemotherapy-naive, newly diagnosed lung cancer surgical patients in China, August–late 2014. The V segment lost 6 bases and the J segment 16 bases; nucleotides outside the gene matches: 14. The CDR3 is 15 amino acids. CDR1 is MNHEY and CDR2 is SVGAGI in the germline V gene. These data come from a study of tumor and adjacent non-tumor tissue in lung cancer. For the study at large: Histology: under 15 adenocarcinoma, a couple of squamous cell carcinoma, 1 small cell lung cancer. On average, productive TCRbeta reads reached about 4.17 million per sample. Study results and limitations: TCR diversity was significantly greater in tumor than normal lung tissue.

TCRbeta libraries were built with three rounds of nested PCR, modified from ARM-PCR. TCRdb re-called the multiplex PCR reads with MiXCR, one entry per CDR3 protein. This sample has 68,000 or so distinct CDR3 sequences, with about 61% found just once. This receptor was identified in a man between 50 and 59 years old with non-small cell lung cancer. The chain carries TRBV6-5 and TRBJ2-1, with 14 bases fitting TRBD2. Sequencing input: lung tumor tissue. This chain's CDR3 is CASSPGTSGSNGHFF. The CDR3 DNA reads TGTGCCAGCAGCCCCGGGACTAGCGGGAGCAATGGGCATTTCTTC.